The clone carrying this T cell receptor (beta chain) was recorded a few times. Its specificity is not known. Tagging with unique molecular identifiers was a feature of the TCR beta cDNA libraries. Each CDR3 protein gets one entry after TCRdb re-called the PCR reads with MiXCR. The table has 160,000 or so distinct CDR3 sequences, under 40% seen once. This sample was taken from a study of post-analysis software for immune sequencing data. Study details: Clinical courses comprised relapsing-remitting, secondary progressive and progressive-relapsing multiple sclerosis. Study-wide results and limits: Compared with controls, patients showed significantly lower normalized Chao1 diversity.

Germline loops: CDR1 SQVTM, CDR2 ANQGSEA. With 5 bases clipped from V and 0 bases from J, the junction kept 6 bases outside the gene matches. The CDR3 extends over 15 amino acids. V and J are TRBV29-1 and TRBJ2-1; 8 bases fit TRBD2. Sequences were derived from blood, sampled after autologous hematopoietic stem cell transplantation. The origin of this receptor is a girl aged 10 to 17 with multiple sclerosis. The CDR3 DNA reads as TGCAGCGTTCTCAGGCTAGCGGGCTCCTACAATGAGCAGTTCTTC. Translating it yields CSVLRLAGSYNEQFF.